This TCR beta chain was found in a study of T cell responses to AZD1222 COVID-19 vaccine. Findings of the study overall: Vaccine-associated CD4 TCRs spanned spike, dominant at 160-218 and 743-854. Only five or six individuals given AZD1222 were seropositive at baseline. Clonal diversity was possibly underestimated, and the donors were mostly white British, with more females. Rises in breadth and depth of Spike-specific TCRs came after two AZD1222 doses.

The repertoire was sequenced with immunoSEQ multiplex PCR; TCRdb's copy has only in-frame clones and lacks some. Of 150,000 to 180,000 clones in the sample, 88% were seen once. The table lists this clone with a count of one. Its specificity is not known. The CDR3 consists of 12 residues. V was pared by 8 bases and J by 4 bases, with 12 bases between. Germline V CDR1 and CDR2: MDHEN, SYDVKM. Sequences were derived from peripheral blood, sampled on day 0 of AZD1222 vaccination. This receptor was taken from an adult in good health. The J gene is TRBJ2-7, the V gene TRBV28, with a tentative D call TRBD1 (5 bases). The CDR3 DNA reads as TGTGCCAGCGGACAAACCCGATACGAGCAGTACTTC. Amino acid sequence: CASGQTRYEQYF. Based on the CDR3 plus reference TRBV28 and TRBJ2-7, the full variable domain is DVKVTQSSRYLVKRTGEKVFLECVQDMDHENMFWYRQDPGLGLRLIYFSYDVKMKEKGDIPEGYSVSREKKERFSLILESASTNQTSMYLCASGQTRYEQYFGPGTRLTVT.